This TCR beta chain was sequenced during a study of T cell repertoires in cytomegalovirus infection. Study-wide context: HLA-C-restricted CMV epitopes, recently identified, and well-studied HLA-B-restricted ones were used by the study. Carrying CMV and the relevant HLA type showed in public TCR beta signatures.

General study points: The study found HLA-C-restricted CMV-specific TCR beta clonotypes dominating the ex vivo response. People with CMV and the relevant HLA were identified by cumulative public TCR beta family frequency.

MiXCR was run by TCRdb on the reads, yielding one entry per CDR3 protein. The sample holds approximately 65,000 distinct CDR3 sequences, 20% seen once. This CDR3 comprises 14 residues. CDR1 is SGHKS and CDR2 is YYEKEE in the germline V gene (reference sequence). Trimming removed 5 bases from V and 1 base from J, with 12 bases in between. As for this clonotype: Its specificity is not known.

Sequenced here: CD8+ T cells from cultured PBMCs, sampled from culture after CMV antigen stimulation. The receptor was derived from a human donor in good health (CMV status not recorded). Some clones in this sample may be carry-over from other donors' samples. This chain joins TRBV5-5 and TRBJ1-1, with D possibly TRBD1 on 5 matching bases. The CDR3 reads CASSVDSGNTEAFF. As DNA, the CDR3 is TGTGCCAGCAGTGTCGACAGCGGGAACACTGAAGCTTTCTTT. Supplemented by reference TRBV5-5 and TRBJ1-1, the full variable domain reads DAGVTQSPTHLIKTRGQQVTLRCSPISGHKSVSWYQQVLGQGPQFIFQYYEKEERGRGNFPDRFSARQFPNYSSELNVNALLLGDSALYLCASSVDSGNTEAFFGQGTRLTVV.